The clone carrying this T cell receptor beta chain has a count of ten or more. The antigen remains undetermined. Using unique molecular identifiers, the investigators prepared the TCRbeta library. MiXCR, run by TCRdb on the PCR reads, gives a single entry per CDR3 protein. The data show about 830,000 distinct CDR3 sequences, 15% to 20% seen once. The data originate from a study of T-cell reconstitution after alpha-beta-depleted transplantation in children. Study findings and constraints: A year had passed since transplant, and T-cell counts and diversity by then came mostly from newly produced T cells. Several hundred expanded graft clones reportedly were the source of alpha-beta T cells about two months after transplant.

The CDR3 runs 15 residues. Germline values: CDR1 SQVTM, CDR2 ANQGSEA. V was clipped by 3 bases and J by 4 bases; unmatched bases: 5. This receptor was identified in a male patient aged 10-17 years who had a stem cell transplant for acute lymphoblastic leukemia, so the T cells may come from the graft donor. V gene TRBV29-1 combines with J gene TRBJ2-1; the match to TRBD2 covers 11 bases. The material sequenced was PBMCs, mostly from graft donor cells, taken 360 days after TCRalphabeta/CD19-depleted stem cell transplant. DNA of the CDR3: TGCAGCGTTGAGCCGGGACTAGCGGATTACAATGAGCAGTTCTTC. Translating it yields CSVEPGLADYNEQFF.